Below, 3 T cell receptor beta chains from the same sample are listed, as sequenced in a study of blood T cell repertoires in COVID-19. Repertoires were generated with immunoSEQ multiplex PCR, while TCRdb's copy carries only in-frame clones and drops some. This repertoire shows roughly 200,000 clones, 85% to 90% found once; its top ten account for 2.5% to 3.5%. The sample comprised peripheral blood. The receptors were sampled from a man in his forties with active or convalescent COVID-19.

This chain links TRBV18 with TRBJ1-3; no clear D gene. The CDR3 runs to 15 residues. Germline V CDR1 and CDR2: KGHSH, LQKENI. The V gene lost 2 bases and the J gene lost 0 bases, with 8 bases spanning the gap. CDR3 loop: CASSPRQASGNTIYF. The CDR3 bases are TGTGCCAGCTCACCAAGGCAGGCCTCTGGAAACACCATATATTTT.

The chain links TRBV24-1 to TRBJ2-1; 14 bases align to TRBD2. Germline CDR1 is KGHDR and CDR2 is SFDVKD. V was clipped by 4 bases and J by 6 bases; unmatched bases: 1. The CDR3 covers 15 residues. The CDR3 sequence: CATSEGLAGANEQFF. The CDR3 DNA sequence: TGTGCCACCAGTGAGGGACTAGCGGGGGCCAATGAGCAGTTCTTC.

J is TRBJ2-1 and V is TRBV3-1 (or the pseudogene TRBV3-2), with 8 bases fitting TRBD2. With V trimmed by 1 base and J by 8 bases, 7 bases remained unmatched. The CDR3 extends over 15 amino acids. Germline-derived CDR1 and CDR2 are LGHDT and YNNKEL (reference sequence). The CDR3 sequence: CASSQAGGVTHEQFF. The CDR3 region has the DNA TGTGCCAGCAGCCAAGCGGGGGGGGTCACTCATGAGCAGTTCTTC.